These T cell receptor beta chains were read from a single sample in a study of cytomegalovirus exposure and HLA in healthy donors. Repertoires were generated with immunoSEQ multiplex PCR, while TCRdb's copy carries only in-frame clones and drops some. Altogether 60,000 or so clones are present, 60% to 85% being singletons, with the ten largest covering approximately 3.6%. Sequenced material: PBMCs. The source is a woman between 40 and 55 years old in good health and CMV-seropositive. The CDR3 runs from the conserved cysteine through the conserved F or W. The order of the fields is D gene, J gene, V gene, clone size, CDR3 protein, CDR3 DNA. D genes are given only for firm matches. Expanded clones are given a class, and other clones once, few, many or no size at all.

NA | TRBJ1-1 | TRBV4-1 | NA | CASSHQAEAFF | TGCGCCAGCAGCCACCAGGCTGAAGCTTTCTTT
NA | TRBJ1-5 | TRBV5-8 | NA | CASSFEPRGGQPQHF | TGTGCCAGCAGCTTCGAACCAAGGGGAGGTCAGCCCCAGCATTTT
TRBD1 | TRBJ1-2 | TRBV5-5 | few | CASREGQGYGYTF | TGTGCCAGCAGGGAGGGACAGGGCTATGGCTACACCTTC
NA | TRBJ2-1 | TRBV16 | few | CASSPPARHGEGYNEQFF | TGTGCCAGCAGCCCCCCAGCCCGTCATGGCGAGGGTTACAATGAGCAGTTCTTC
NA | TRBJ1-2 | TRBV6-5 | NA | CASSYQHTNYGYTF | TGTGCCAGCAGTTACCAACATACTAACTATGGCTACACCTTC
NA | TRBJ1-4 | TRBV19 | NA | CASSKEVVREKLFF | TGTGCCAGTAGTAAGGAGGTGGTTAGGGAAAAACTGTTTTTT
TRBD1 | TRBJ1-4 | TRBV6-5 | NA | CASSYQGAGEKLFF | TGTGCCAGCAGTTACCAGGGGGCAGGTGAAAAACTGTTTTTT
TRBD1 | TRBJ1-3 | TRBV5-1 | once | CASSQDRGSGNTIYF | TGCGCCAGCAGTCAGGACAGGGGCTCTGGAAACACCATATATTTT
TRBD1 | TRBJ2-4 | TRBV27 | NA | CASKTLGTGGNIQYF | TGTGCCAGCAAAACCCTAGGGACAGGGGGGAACATTCAGTACTTC
NA | TRBJ2-4 | TRBV5-1 | NA | CASSLVADKNIQYF | TGCGCCAGCAGCTTGGTGGCGGACAAAAACATTCAGTACTTC
TRBD2 | TRBJ2-7 | TRBV10-3 | NA | CAISEFASGVSREQYF | TGTGCCATCAGTGAATTTGCCAGCGGGGTCTCCAGGGAGCAGTACTTC
NA | TRBJ1-6 | TRBV6-1 | few | CASRDTYNSPLHF | TGTGCCAGCCGGGACACTTATAATTCACCCCTCCACTTT
NA | TRBJ2-7 | TRBV4-1 | once | CASSQDPYEQYF | TGCGCCAGCAGCCAAGACCCGTACGAGCAGTACTTC
NA | TRBJ1-3 | TRBV27 | NA | CASSTFYGSRDTIYF | TGTGCCAGCAGTACGTTTTATGGGAGTAGAGACACCATATATTTT
TRBD1 | TRBJ1-2 | TRBV5-5 | once | CASSGGQVGYGYTF | TGTGCCAGCAGCGGGGGACAGGTGGGCTATGGCTACACCTTC
TRBD1 | TRBJ1-2 | TRBV6-6 | NA | CASRPGQGQIGYTF | TGTGCCAGCAGACCGGGACAGGGGCAAATCGGCTACACCTTC
TRBD2 | TRBJ2-3 | TRBV5-6 | NA | CASSFGAGADTQYF | TGTGCCAGCAGCTTTGGGGCGGGGGCAGATACGCAGTATTTT
TRBD1 | TRBJ2-7 | TRBV30 | NA | CAWTPGTVQYF | TGTGCCTGGACCCCCGGGACAGTGCAGTACTTC
NA | TRBJ2-7 | TRBV20-1 | once | CSARGRGEQYF | TGCAGTGCTAGAGGAAGGGGGGAGCAGTACTTC
TRBD2 | TRBJ2-4 | TRBV6-6 | NA | CASSLPSGSAKNIQYF | TGTGCCAGCAGTCTTCCTAGCGGTTCAGCCAAAAACATTCAGTACTTC
NA | TRBJ1-2 | TRBV10-3 | NA | CAITPGLEGNYGYTF | TGTGCCATCACCCCGGGCCTGGAGGGTAACTATGGCTACACCTTC
NA | TRBJ1-2 | TRBV6-1 | NA | CASSEGQKDGYTF | TGTGCCAGCAGTGAGGGGCAGAAGGATGGCTACACCTTC
NA | TRBJ2-3 | TRBV5-4 | once | CASSSADTQYF | TGTGCCAGCAGCTCCGCAGATACGCAGTATTTT
NA | TRBJ2-7 | TRBV5-1 | NA | CASSLRGYEQYF | TGCGCCAGCAGCTTGCGGGGTTACGAGCAGTACTTC
TRBD1 | TRBJ1-6 | TRBV7-2 | NA | CASSRQGTNSPLHF | TGTGCCAGCAGCCGACAGGGGACTAATTCACCCCTCCACTTT
TRBD2 | TRBJ2-1 | TRBV7-2 | NA | CASSHTSGVYNEQFF | TGTGCCAGCAGCCACACTAGCGGGGTTTACAATGAGCAGTTCTTC
TRBD1 | TRBJ2-5 | TRBV5-4 | NA | CASSQTGEEETQYF | TGTGCCAGCAGCCAAACAGGGGAAGAAGAGACCCAGTACTTC
TRBD2 | TRBJ2-2 | TRBV9 | NA | CASSSGGTGELFF | TGTGCCAGCAGTAGCGGGGGGACCGGGGAGCTGTTTTTT
TRBD1 | TRBJ1-2 | TRBV2 | NA | CASSPRQGRNGYTF | TGTGCCAGCAGCCCGCGACAGGGACGGAATGGCTACACCTTC
NA | TRBJ1-1 | TRBV18 | NA | CASSPDMNTEAFF | TGTGCCAGCTCACCAGACATGAACACTGAAGCTTTCTTT
NA | TRBJ2-5 | TRBV21-1 | few | CASSPKSNKATGYFETQYF | TGTGCCAGCAGCCCCAAAAGTAATAAGGCTACAGGGTATTTTGAGACCCAGTACTTC
NA | TRBJ1-4 | TRBV30 | NA | CAWRVGVEKLFF | TGTGCCTGGAGGGTAGGGGTTGAAAAACTGTTTTTT
NA | TRBJ1-2 | TRBV19 | NA | CASSSGALGGYTF | TGTGCCAGTAGTAGCGGAGCCCTCGGGGGCTACACCTTC
NA | TRBJ2-5 | TRBV19 | NA | CASSITHRLTQYF | TGTGCCAGTAGTATAACCCACAGGCTCACCCAGTACTTC
TRBD1 | TRBJ1-2 | TRBV18 | once | CASSPTGEYYGYTF | TGTGCCAGCTCACCGACAGGGGAGTACTATGGCTACACCTTC
NA | TRBJ2-7 | TRBV7-8 | NA | CASGYRQASYEQYF | TGTGCCAGCGGTTACAGACAGGCCTCCTACGAGCAGTACTTC
NA | TRBJ2-2 | TRBV6-1 | NA | CASSEGQAKRELFF | TGTGCCAGCAGTGAAGGACAGGCAAAGCGGGAGCTGTTTTTT
NA | TRBJ2-3 | TRBV7-2 | NA | CASMPAGVDTQYF | TGTGCCAGCATGCCAGCCGGGGTAGATACGCAGTATTTT
NA | TRBJ1-1 | TRBV6-5 | once | CASSSYRAEAFF | TGTGCCAGCAGTTCATACCGGGCTGAAGCTTTCTTT
TRBD1 | TRBJ1-1 | TRBV12-5 | NA | CASGLAGGNTEAFF | TGTGCTAGTGGTTTGGCAGGGGGTAACACTGAAGCTTTCTTT
NA | TRBJ1-4 | TRBV4-1 | NA | CASSRIAGTNEKLFF | TGCGCCAGCAGCCGAATCGCCGGTACTAATGAAAAACTGTTTTTT
NA | TRBJ1-3 | TRBV30 | NA | CAWNPSSGNTIYF | TGTGCCTGGAATCCCAGCTCTGGAAACACCATATATTTT
NA | TRBJ2-5 | TRBV5-4 | NA | CASSFKEGTQYF | TGTGCCAGCAGCTTCAAGGAGGGGACCCAGTACTTC
TRBD1 | TRBJ2-2 | TRBV2 | few | CASSPGQGVYRGAVF | TGTGCCAGCAGTCCGGGACAGGGGGTATACCGGGGAGCTGTTTTT
NA | TRBJ1-3 | TRBV11-2 | few | CASTPSTAGNTIYF | TGTGCCAGCACTCCCTCGACTGCCGGAAACACCATATATTTT
NA | TRBJ1-3 | TRBV4-3 | NA | CASSEITGHRAGNTIYF | TGCGCCAGCAGTGAAATTACCGGCCACAGGGCCGGAAACACCATATATTTT
NA | TRBJ1-2 | TRBV6-5 | NA | CASSYLGGADYGYTF | TGTGCCAGCAGTTACCTGGGGGGTGCGGACTATGGCTACACCTTC
TRBD1 | TRBJ2-3 | TRBV5-1 | NA | CASSRDRDFTDTQYF | TGCGCCAGCAGCCGGGACAGAGATTTCACAGATACGCAGTATTTT
NA | TRBJ1-2 | TRBV9 | NA | CASSGRQNYGYTF | TGTGCCAGCAGCGGGAGACAGAACTATGGCTACACCTTC
NA | TRBJ1-2 | TRBV5-1 | NA | CASSLRSGEGYGYTF | TGCGCCAGCAGCTTAAGGTCGGGCGAGGGCTATGGCTACACCTTC
NA | TRBJ2-5 | TRBV7-2 | NA | CASSLPNQETQYF | TGTGCCAGCAGCCTTCCTAACCAAGAGACCCAGTACTTC
NA | TRBJ1-1 | TRBV4-3 | NA | CASSQPGHENTEAFF | TGCGCCAGCAGCCAGCCGGGACACGAGAACACTGAAGCTTTCTTT
NA | TRBJ1-1 | TRBV29-1 | NA | CSGTGTMNTEAFF | TGCAGCGGTACAGGGACCATGAACACTGAAGCTTTCTTT
TRBD2 | TRBJ2-3 | TRBV7-8 | NA | CASSWRGLKASDTQYF | TGTGCCAGCAGCTGGAGGGGACTAAAGGCTTCGGATACGCAGTATTTT
TRBD1 | TRBJ1-5 | TRBV6-1 | NA | CASSEAGGPQPQHF | TGTGCCAGCAGTGAAGCAGGGGGCCCACAGCCCCAGCATTTT
TRBD1 | TRBJ2-5 | TRBV5-4 | NA | CASSLRRGIQETQYF | TGTGCCAGCAGCTTACGCAGGGGGATCCAAGAGACCCAGTACTTC
NA | TRBJ2-1 | TRBV11-3 | NA | CASSFGLGRGGEQFF | TGTGCCAGCAGCTTTGGACTCGGACGCGGAGGTGAGCAGTTCTTC
TRBD2 | TRBJ2-3 | TRBV7-6 | NA | CASSLLAGGTDTQYF | TGTGCCAGCAGCTTATTAGCGGGGGGCACAGATACGCAGTATTTT
NA | TRBJ1-6 | TRBV5-4 | NA | CASSLWTANSPLHF | TGTGCCAGCAGCTTATGGACAGCCAATTCACCCCTCCACTTT
NA | TRBJ1-5 | TRBV15 | NA | CATSRERGGNQPQHF | TGTGCCACCAGCAGAGAGCGGGGGGGGAATCAGCCCCAGCATTTT